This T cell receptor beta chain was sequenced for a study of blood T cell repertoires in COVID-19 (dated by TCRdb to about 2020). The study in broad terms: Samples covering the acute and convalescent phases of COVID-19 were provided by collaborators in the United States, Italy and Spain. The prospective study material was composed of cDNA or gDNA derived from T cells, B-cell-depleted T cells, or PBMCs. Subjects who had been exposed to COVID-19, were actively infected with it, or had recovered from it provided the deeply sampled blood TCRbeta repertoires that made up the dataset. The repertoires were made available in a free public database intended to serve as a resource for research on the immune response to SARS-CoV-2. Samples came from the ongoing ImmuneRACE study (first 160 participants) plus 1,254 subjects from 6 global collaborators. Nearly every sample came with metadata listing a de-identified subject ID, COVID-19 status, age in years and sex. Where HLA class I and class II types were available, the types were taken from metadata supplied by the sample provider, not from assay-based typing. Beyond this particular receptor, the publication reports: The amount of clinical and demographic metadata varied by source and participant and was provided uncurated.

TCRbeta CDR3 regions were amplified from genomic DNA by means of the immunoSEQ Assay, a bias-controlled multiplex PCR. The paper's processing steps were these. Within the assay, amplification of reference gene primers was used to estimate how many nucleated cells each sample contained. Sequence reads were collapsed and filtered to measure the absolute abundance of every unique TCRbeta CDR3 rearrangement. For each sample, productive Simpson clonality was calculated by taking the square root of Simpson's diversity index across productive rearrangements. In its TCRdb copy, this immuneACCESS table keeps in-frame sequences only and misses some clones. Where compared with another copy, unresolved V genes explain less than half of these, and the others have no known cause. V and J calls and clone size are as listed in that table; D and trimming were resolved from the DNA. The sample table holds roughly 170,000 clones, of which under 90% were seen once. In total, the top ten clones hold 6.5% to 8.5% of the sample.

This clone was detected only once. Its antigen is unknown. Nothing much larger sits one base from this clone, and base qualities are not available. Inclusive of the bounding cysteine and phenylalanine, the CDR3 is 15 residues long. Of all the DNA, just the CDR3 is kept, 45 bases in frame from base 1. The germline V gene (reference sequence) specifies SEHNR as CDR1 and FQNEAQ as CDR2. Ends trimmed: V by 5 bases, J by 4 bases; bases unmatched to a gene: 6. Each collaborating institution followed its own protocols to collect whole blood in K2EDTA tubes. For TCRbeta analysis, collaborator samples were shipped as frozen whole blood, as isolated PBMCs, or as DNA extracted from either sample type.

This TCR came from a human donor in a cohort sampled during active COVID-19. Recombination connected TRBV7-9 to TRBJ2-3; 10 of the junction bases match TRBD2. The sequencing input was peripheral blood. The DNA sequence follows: TGTGCCAGCAGCCGAGCGGGGGGGCGAGCAGATACGCAGTATTTT. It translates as CASSRAGGRADTQYF.